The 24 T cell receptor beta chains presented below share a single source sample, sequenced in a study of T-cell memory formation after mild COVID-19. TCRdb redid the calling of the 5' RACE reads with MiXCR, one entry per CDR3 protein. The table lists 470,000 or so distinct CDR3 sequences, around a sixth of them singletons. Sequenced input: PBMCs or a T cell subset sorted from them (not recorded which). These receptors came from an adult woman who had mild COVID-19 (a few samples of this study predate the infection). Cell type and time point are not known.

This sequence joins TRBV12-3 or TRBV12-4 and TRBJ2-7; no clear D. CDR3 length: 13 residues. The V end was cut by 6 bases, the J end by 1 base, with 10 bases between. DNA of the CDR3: TGTGCCAGCAGAGGTCAATTGTCCTACGAGCAGTACTTC. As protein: CASRGQLSYEQYF.

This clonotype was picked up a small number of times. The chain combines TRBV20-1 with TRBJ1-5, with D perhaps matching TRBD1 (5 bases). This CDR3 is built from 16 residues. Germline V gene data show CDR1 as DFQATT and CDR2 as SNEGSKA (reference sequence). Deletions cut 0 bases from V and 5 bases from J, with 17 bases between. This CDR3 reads CSARDEAGHGDQPQHF. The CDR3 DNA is TGCAGTGCTAGAGATGAGGCCGGACATGGGGATCAGCCCCAGCATTTT.

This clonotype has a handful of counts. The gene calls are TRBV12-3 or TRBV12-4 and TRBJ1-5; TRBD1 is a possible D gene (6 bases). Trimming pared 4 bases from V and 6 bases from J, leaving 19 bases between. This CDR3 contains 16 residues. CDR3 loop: CASSSAVWGAVQPQHF. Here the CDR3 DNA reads TGTGCCAGCAGTTCGGCAGTATGGGGGGCAGTTCAGCCCCAGCATTTT.

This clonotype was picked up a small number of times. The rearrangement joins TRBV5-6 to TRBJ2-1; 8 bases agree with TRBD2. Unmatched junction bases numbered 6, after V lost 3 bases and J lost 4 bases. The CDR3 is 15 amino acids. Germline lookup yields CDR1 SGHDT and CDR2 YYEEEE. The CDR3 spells CASSSAGGAYNEQFF. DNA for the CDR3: TGTGCCAGCAGCTCAGCCGGGGGGGCTTACAATGAGCAGTTCTTC.

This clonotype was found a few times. CDR3 sequence: CSLRRESSYNEQFF. For the CDR3, the DNA is TGCAGTCTCAGGAGGGAGAGCTCCTACAATGAGCAGTTCTTC. The J gene is TRBJ2-1, the V gene TRBV29-1, with a possible D match to TRBD2 (6 bases). The CDR3 extends over 14 amino acids. CDR1 is SQVTM and CDR2 is ANQGSEA in the germline V gene.

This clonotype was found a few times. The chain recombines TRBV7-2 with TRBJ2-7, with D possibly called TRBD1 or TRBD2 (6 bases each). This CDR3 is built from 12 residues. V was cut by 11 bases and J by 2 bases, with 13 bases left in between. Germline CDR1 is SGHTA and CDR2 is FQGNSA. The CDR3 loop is CAVMEGAYEQYF. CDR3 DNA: TGTGCCGTAATGGAGGGGGCCTACGAGCAGTACTTC.

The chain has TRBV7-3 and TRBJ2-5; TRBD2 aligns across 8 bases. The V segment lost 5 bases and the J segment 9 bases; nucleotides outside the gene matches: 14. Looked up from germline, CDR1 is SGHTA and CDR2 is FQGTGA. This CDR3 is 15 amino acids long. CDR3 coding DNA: TGTGCCAGCAGCCCGGGACCCCGCGAACTAGCGGCCCAGTACTTC. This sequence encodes CASSPGPRELAAQYF.

This CDR3 reads CASSPSTRRKTGRETQYF. CDR3 nucleotides: TGTGCCAGCTCACCCTCCACGCGAAGAAAGACAGGTAGAGAGACCCAGTACTTC. The chain joins TRBV18 to TRBJ2-5, with a possible D match to TRBD1 (6 bases). Trimming removed 3 bases from V and 4 bases from J, with 24 bases in between. Germline values: CDR1 KGHSH, CDR2 LQKENI. There are 18 residues in the CDR3.

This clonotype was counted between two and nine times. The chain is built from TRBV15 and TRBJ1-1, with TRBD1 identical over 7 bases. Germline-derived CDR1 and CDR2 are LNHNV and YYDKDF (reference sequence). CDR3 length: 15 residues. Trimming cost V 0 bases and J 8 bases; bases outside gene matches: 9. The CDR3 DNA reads TGTGCCACCAGCAGAGATAAGGGCCAGACAGGGGAAGCTTTCTTT. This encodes CATSRDKGQTGEAFF.

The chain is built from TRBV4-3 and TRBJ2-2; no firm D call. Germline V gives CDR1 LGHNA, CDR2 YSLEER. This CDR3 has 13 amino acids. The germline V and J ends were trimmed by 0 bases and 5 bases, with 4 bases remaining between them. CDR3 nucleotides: TGCGCCAGCAGCCAAGACATTACCGGGGAGCTGTTTTTT. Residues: CASSQDITGELFF.

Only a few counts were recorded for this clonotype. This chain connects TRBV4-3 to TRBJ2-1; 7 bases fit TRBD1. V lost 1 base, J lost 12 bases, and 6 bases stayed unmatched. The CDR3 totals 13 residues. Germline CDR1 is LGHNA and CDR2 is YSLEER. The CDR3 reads CASSQVRGLGQFF. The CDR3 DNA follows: TGCGCCAGCAGCCAAGTGAGGGGGCTGGGGCAGTTCTTC.

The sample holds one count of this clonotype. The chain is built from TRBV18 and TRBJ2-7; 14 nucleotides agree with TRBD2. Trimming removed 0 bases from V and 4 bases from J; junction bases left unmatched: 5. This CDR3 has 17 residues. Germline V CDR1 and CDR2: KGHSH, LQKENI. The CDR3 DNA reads TGTGCCAGCTCACCACCGACTAGCGGGAGGGGTAGTTACGAGCAGTACTTC. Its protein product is CASSPPTSGRGSYEQYF. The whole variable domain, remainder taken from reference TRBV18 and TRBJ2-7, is NAGVMQNPRHLVRRRGQEARLRCSPMKGHSHVYWYRQLPEEGLKFMVYLQKENIIDESGMPKERFSAEFPKEGPSILRIQQVVRGDSAAYFCASSPPTSGRGSYEQYFGPGTRLTVT.

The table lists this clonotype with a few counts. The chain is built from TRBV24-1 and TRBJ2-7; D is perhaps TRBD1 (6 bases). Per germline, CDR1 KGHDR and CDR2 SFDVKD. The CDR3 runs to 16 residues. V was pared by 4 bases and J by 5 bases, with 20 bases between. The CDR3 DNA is TGTGCCACCAGTGACTCACTACAGGGTCATGGCGACGAGCAGTACTTC. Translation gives CATSDSLQGHGDEQYF.

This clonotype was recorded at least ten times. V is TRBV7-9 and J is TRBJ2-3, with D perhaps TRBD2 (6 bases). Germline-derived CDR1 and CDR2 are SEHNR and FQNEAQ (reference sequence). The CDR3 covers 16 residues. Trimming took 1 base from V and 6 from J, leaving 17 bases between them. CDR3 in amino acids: CASSLVGSGLGDTQYF. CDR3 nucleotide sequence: TGTGCCAGCAGCTTAGTCGGTAGCGGCTTAGGGGATACGCAGTATTTT.

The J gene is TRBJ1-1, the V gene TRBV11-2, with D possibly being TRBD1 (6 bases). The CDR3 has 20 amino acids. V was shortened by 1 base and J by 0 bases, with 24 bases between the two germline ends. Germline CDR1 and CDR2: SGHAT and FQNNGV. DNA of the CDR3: TGTGCCAGCAGCTTAGTTGGTCTGCCGAGAAACAGGGACATGAACACTGAAGCTTTCTTT. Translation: CASSLVGLPRNRDMNTEAFF.

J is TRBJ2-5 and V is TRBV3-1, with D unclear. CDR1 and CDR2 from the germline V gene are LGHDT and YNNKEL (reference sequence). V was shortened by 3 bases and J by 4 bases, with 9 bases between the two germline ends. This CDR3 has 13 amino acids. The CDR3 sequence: CASSHYVGETQYF. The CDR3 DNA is TGTGCCAGCAGCCATTACGTCGGAGAGACCCAGTACTTC.

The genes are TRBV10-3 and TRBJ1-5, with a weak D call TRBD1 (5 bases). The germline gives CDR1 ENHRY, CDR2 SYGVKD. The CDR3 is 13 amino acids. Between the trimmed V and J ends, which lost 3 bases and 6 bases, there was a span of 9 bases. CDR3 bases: TGTGCCATCAGTGACAGGGAGACTCAGCCCCAGCATTTT. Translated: CAISDRETQPQHF.

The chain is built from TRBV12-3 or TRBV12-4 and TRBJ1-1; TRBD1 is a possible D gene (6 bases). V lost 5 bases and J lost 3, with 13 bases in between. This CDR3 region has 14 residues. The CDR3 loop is CASSPQQGYTEAFF. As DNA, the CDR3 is TGTGCCAGCAGTCCACAGCAGGGGTACACTGAAGCTTTCTTT.

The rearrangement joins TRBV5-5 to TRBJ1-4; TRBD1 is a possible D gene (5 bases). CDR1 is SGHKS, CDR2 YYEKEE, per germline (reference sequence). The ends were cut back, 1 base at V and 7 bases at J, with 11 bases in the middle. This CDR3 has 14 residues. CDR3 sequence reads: CASSLLGRGEKLFF. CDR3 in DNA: TGTGCCAGCAGCTTGTTGGGAAGGGGTGAAAAACTGTTTTTT.

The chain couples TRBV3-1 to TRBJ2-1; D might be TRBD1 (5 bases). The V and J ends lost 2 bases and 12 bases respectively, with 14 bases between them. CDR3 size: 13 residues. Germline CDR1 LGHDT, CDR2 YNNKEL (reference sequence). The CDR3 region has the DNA TGTGCCAGCAGCCAACAGGGTAGCCATGCGCAGTTCTTC. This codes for CASSQQGSHAQFF.

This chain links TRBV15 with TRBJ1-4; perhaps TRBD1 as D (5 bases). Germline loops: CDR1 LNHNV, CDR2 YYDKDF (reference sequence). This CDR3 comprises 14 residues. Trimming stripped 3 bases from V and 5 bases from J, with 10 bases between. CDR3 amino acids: CATSRQGRNEKLFF. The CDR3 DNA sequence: TGTGCCACCAGCAGGCAGGGTAGGAATGAAAAACTGTTTTTT.

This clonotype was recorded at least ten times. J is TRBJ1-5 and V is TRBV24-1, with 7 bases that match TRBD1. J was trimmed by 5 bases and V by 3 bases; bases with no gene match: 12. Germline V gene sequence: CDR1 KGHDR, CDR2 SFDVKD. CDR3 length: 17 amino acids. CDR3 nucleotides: TGTGCCACCAGTGATCCGTGGCGGAACAGGGGTGATCAGCCCCAGCATTTT. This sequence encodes CATSDPWRNRGDQPQHF.

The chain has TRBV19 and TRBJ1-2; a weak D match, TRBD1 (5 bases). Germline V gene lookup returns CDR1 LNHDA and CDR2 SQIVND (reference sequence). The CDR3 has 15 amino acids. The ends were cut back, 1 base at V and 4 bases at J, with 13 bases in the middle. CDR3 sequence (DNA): TGTGCCAGTAGTATAGCCGGGGGTAGCGGCTATGGCTACACCTTC. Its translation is CASSIAGGSGYGYTF.

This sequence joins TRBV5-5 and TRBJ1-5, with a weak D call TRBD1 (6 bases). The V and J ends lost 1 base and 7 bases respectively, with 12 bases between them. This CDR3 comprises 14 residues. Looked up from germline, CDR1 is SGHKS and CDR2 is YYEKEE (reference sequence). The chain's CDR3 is CASSLNRAGQPQHF. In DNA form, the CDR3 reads TGTGCCAGCAGCTTGAACAGGGCAGGCCAGCCCCAGCATTTT.